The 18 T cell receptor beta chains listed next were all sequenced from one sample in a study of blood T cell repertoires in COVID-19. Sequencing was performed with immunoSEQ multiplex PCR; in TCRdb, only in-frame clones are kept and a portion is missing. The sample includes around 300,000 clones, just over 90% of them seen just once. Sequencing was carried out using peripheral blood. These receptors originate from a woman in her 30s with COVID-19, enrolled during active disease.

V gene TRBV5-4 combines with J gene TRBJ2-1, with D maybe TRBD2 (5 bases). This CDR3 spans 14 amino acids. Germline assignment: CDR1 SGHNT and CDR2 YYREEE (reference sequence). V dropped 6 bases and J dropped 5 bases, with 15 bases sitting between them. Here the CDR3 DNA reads TGTGCCAGCACCCGAGCCTCCGGGGACAATGAGCAGTTCTTC. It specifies CASTRASGDNEQFF.

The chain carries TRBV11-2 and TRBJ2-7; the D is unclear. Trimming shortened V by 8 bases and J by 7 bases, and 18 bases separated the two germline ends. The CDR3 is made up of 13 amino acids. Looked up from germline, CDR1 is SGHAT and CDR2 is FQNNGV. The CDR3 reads CASGPGFLREQYF. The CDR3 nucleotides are TGTGCCAGCGGTCCCGGGTTCCTACGAGAGCAGTACTTC.

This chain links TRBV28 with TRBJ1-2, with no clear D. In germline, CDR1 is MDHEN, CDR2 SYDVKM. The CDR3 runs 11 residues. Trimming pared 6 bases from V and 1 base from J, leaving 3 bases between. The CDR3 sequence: CASRRNYGYTF. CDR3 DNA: TGTGCCAGCAGGCGTAACTATGGCTACACCTTC.

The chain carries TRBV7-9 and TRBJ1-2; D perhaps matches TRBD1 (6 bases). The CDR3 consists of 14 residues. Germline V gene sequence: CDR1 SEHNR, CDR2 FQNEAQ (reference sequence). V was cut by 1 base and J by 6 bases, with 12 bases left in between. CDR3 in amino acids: CASSLEAGGHGYTF. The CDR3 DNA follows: TGTGCCAGCAGCTTAGAGGCGGGGGGGCATGGCTACACCTTC.

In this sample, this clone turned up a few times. The CDR3 spells CASSLDKNNEQFF. CDR3 coding DNA: TGTGCCAGCAGCTTAGACAAAAACAATGAGCAGTTCTTC. The chain employs TRBV11-2 and TRBJ2-1, with D uncertain. This CDR3 region has 13 residues. The germline gives CDR1 SGHAT, CDR2 FQNNGV. The V and J ends lost 0 bases and 5 bases respectively, with 5 bases between them.

CDR3 sequence (DNA): TGTGCCAGCAGCGTAGATGGACAGCCTAACAATGAGCAGTTCTTC. The encoded protein is CASSVDGQPNNEQFF. The chain recombines TRBV9 with TRBJ2-1, with D maybe TRBD1 (6 bases). CDR3 length equals 15 residues. V gave up 0 bases and J gave up 5 bases, with 12 bases separating them. Germline assignment: CDR1 SGDLS and CDR2 YYNGEE.

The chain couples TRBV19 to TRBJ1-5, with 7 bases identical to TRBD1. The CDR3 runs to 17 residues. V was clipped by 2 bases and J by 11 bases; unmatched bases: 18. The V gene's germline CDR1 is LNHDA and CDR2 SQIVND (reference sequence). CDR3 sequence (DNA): TGTGCCAGTAGTATAATCGGGCTGACAGGGCAACCCCCAGCCCAGCATTTT. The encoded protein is CASSIIGLTGQPPAQHF.

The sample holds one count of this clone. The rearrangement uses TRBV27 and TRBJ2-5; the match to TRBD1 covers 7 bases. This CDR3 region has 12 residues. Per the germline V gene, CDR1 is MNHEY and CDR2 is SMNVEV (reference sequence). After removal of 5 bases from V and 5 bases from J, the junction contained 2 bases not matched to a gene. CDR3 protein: CASSPTGETQYF. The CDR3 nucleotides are TGTGCCAGCAGTCCGACAGGGGAGACCCAGTACTTC.

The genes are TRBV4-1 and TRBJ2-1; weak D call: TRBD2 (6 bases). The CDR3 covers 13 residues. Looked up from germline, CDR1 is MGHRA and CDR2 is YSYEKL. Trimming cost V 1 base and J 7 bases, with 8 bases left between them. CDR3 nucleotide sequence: TGCGCCAGCAGCCAAGTTAGCGGAAATGAGCAGTTCTTC. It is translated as CASSQVSGNEQFF.

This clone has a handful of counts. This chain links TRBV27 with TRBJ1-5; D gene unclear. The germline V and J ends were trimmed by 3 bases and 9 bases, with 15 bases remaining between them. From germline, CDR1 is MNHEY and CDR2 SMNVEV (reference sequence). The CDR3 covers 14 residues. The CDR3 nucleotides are TGTGCCAGCAGTTTCGGTTGGGAGGTCGGGCCCCAGCATTTT. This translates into CASSFGWEVGPQHF.

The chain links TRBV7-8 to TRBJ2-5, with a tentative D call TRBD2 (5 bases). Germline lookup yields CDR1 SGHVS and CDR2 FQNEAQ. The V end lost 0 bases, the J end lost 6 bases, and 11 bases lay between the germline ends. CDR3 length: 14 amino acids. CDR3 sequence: CASSLAGEAKTQYF. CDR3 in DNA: TGTGCCAGCAGCTTAGCGGGAGAAGCTAAGACCCAGTACTTC.

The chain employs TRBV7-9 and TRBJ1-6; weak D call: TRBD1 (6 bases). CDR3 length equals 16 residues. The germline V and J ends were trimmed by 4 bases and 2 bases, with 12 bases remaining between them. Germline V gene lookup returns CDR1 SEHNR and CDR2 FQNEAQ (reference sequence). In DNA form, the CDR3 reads TGTGCCAGCAGCTACAGGGAAACTACCTATAATTCACCCCTCCACTTT. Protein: CASSYRETTYNSPLHF.

The CDR3, as DNA: TGTGCCAGTAGGAGTTGGGGGGAGGGCCCGGAAGATACGCAGTATTTT. Protein: CASRSWGEGPEDTQYF. The chain joins TRBV19 to TRBJ2-3; TRBD2 matches at 7 bases. There are 16 residues in the CDR3. Germline CDR1 reads LNHDA; CDR2 reads SQIVND (reference sequence). V lost 6 bases and J lost 5; bases outside the gene matches: 14.

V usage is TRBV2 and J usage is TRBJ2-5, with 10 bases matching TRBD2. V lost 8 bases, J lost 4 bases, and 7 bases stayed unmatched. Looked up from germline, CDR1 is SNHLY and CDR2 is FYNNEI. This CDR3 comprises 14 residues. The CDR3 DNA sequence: TGTGCCAGCGGGGGACTAGCGTATGGAGAGACCCAGTACTTC. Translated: CASGGLAYGETQYF.

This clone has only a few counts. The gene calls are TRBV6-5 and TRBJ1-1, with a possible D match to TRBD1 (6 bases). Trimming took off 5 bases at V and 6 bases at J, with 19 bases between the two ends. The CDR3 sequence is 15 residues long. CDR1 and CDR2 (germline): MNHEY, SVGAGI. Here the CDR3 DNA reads TGTGCCAGCAGTACAGGGATGGTAAGGAGTCCTGAAGCTTTCTTT. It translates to CASSTGMVRSPEAFF.

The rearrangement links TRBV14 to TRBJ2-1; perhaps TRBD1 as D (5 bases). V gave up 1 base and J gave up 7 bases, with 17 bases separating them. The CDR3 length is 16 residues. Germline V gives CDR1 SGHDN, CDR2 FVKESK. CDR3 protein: CASSQGPRTLTNEQFF. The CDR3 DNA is TGTGCCAGCAGCCAAGGTCCGCGGACATTAACAAATGAGCAGTTCTTC.

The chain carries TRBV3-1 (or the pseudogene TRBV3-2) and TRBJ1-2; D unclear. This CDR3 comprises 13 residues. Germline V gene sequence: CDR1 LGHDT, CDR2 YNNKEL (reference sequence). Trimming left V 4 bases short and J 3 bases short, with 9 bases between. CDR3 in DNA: TGTGCCAGCAGCCTACGCGGAGACTATGGCTACACCTTC. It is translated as CASSLRGDYGYTF.

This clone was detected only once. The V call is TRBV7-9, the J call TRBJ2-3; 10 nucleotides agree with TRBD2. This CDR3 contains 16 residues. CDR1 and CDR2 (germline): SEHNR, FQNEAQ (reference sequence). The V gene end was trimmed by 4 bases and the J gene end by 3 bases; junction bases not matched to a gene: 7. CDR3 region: CASSSPLAGGTDTQYF. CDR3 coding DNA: TGTGCCAGCAGCTCCCCCTTAGCGGGAGGAACAGATACGCAGTATTTT.